Detailed here is one TCR beta chain. The target antigen is unknown. This specimen belongs to a study of human T cells and chemical hapten exposure. Findings and limits, study-wide: TCRs at high frequency, those above 1 in 1000, did not change with DPC sensitization. With alopecia, donors may have immune responses unlike healthy people's.

For the library, individual cDNA molecules each received unique molecular identifiers. Each CDR3 protein gets one entry after TCRdb re-called the RACE reads with MiXCR. The data contain roughly 380,000 distinct CDR3 sequences, roughly 5.3% of them singletons. The time point was: pre-sensitization, week 0. Treatment reported: therapeutic diphenylcyclopropenone sensitization with weekly scalp DPC. Unfractionated whole blood was the source from which total RNA was extracted. The source is a woman aged 45-59 years with alopecia areata. Some clones in this sample may be carry-over from other donors' samples. Source: whole blood, taken in connection with sensitization to the hapten diphenylcyclopropenone (DPC).

The CDR3 protein is CASSLLGGTDEQYF. The CDR3 DNA reads TGTGCCAGCAGTTTATTGGGGGGGACCGACGAGCAGTACTTC. The chain uses TRBV27 and TRBJ2-7; TRBD2 aligns across 7 bases. Per germline, CDR1 MNHEY and CDR2 SMNVEV (reference sequence). This CDR3 has 14 amino acids. Trimming cost V 1 base and J 5 bases; bases outside gene matches: 5.